The subject of this entry is one T cell receptor beta chain. This entry is derived from a study of blood T cell repertoires in COVID-19. Overall study context: COVID-19 samples, acute and convalescent, were from the United States, Italy and Spain. T cells, B-cell-depleted T cells, or PBMCs supplied cDNA or gDNA.

Participant-given clinical history determined each cohort assignment. Clones were sequenced by immunoSEQ multiplex PCR, and TCRdb holds only the in-frame ones, with some missing. The sample records approximately 400,000 clones, approximately 89% being singletons. The source of this sequence is a woman aged 40 to 55 who had been exposed to COVID-19. Sequencing used PBMCs or T cells enriched from blood (not recorded which).

As DNA, the CDR3 is TGTGCCAGTATCGTGGACTCGATCTCCTACGAGCAGTACTTC. It is translated as CASIVDSISYEQYF. The chain is built from TRBV19 and TRBJ2-7, with D possibly TRBD2 on 5 matching bases. Germline V gene sequence: CDR1 LNHDA, CDR2 SQIVND (reference sequence). This CDR3 contains 14 residues. V was shortened by 7 bases and J by 0 bases, with 13 bases between the two germline ends.